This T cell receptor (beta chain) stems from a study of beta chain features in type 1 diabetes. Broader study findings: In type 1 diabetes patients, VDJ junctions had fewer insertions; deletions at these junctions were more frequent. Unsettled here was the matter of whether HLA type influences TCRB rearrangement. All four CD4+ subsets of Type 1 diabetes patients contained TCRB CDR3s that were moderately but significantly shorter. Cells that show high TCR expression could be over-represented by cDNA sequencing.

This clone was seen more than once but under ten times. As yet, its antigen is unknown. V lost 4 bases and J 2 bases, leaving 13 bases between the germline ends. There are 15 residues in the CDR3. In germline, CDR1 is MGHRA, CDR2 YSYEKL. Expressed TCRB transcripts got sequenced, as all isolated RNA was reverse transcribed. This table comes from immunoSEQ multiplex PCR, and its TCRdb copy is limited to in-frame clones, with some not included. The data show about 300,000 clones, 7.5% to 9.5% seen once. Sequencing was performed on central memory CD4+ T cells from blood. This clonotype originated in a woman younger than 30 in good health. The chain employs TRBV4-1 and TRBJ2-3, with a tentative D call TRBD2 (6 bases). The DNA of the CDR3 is TGCGCCAGCAGCCTCAGGAGGGACCCCACAGATACGCAGTATTTT. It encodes CASSLRRDPTDTQYF.